This TCR beta chain was obtained from a study of beta chain features in type 1 diabetes. Remarks on this clone: The antigen is not known.

Study-level points and caveats: All four CD4+ subsets of Type 1 diabetes patients contained TCRB CDR3s that were moderately but significantly shorter. Cells expressing TCR highly could be over-represented by cDNA sequencing.

CDR3 length: 14 amino acids. Germline lookup yields CDR1 SNHLY and CDR2 FYNNEI. Trimming removed 8 bases at V and 4 bases at J, with 17 bases between. A heparinised blood draw that averaged about 100 mL was obtained once from each donor. Via the markers CD45RO/CCR7/CD25/CD127/CD95/CD27, stem cell-like memory, regulatory, central memory and naive CD4+ cells were sorted. Reverse transcription of all isolated RNA meant that expressed TCRB transcripts were sequenced. Sequencing of naive, central memory and regulatory T cell samples gave an average of roughly 3.5 million reads. Sequencing used immunoSEQ multiplex PCR; TCRdb keeps in-frame clones, though not all of them. The sample lists around 260,000 clones, roughly 22% occurring once.

The specimen sequenced was naive CD4+ T cells from blood. This TCR came from a woman aged 40 to 50 with type 1 diabetes. The chain uses TRBV2 and TRBJ1-2; tentative D call: TRBD1 (6 bases). Here the CDR3 DNA reads TGTGCCAGCCTCCTCTCTGGACAGCTCTATGGCTACACCTTC. This translates into CASLLSGQLYGYTF.